A selection of T cell receptor beta chains follows, all from one sample in a study of cytomegalovirus exposure and HLA in healthy donors. The protocol was immunoSEQ multiplex PCR, while the TCRdb copy is restricted to in-frame clones and leaves out a portion. Listed are under 90,000 clones; roughly 15% falls within the top ten. The sequenced sample was PBMCs. All receptors derive from a man over 45 in good health and CMV-seropositive. CDR3s include the opening cysteine and the closing phenylalanine or tryptophan. Each record gives: J gene, D gene, V gene, CDR3 DNA, CDR3 protein. The D gene is left open where the match is weak.

j_gene: TRBJ1-5
d_gene: TRBD1
v_gene: TRBV2
CDR3nt: TGTGCCAGCAGGCTCGACAGGGGGAGCAATCAGCCCCAGCATTTT
CDR3aa: CASRLDRGSNQPQHF

j_gene: TRBJ2-5
d_gene: NA
v_gene: TRBV5-1
CDR3nt: TGCGCCAGCAGCGCGGACGGAGTGCAGGGCCGAGTAGAGACCCAGTACTTC
CDR3aa: CASSADGVQGRVETQYF

j_gene: TRBJ1-2
d_gene: NA
v_gene: TRBV6-1
CDR3nt: TGTGCCAGCAGGGGCCAGGGTCCCTATGGCTACACCTTC
CDR3aa: CASRGQGPYGYTF

j_gene: TRBJ1-2
d_gene: NA
v_gene: TRBV19
CDR3nt: TGTGCCAGTAGTATTTGGGACACCCGCTATGGCTACACCTTC
CDR3aa: CASSIWDTRYGYTF

j_gene: TRBJ1-2
d_gene: NA
v_gene: TRBV7-3
CDR3nt: TGTGCCAGCAGCTTAAATTCAGACACTAACTATGGCTACACCTTC
CDR3aa: CASSLNSDTNYGYTF

j_gene: TRBJ2-6
d_gene: TRBD1
v_gene: TRBV6-1
CDR3nt: TGTGCCAGCAGCGGACAGGGGGCTGGGGCCAACGTCCTGACTTTC
CDR3aa: CASSGQGAGANVLTF

j_gene: TRBJ1-1
d_gene: NA
v_gene: TRBV2
CDR3nt: TGTGCCAGCAGTGGCCCCTGGGGGGAAAACACTGAAGCTTTCTTT
CDR3aa: CASSGPWGENTEAFF

j_gene: TRBJ2-7
d_gene: NA
v_gene: TRBV29-1
CDR3nt: TGCAGCGTTGCGGGCAGGGGTTCTTCCTACGAGCAGTACTTC
CDR3aa: CSVAGRGSSYEQYF

j_gene: TRBJ2-2
d_gene: TRBD2
v_gene: TRBV12-5
CDR3nt: TGTGCTAGTGGTTTCTGGCGGGGGGGCGGAACCGGGGAGCTGTTTTTT
CDR3aa: CASGFWRGGGTGELFF

j_gene: TRBJ2-3
d_gene: NA
v_gene: TRBV5-4
CDR3nt: TGTGCCAGCAGAAGCCCTAGCACAGATACGCAGTATTTT
CDR3aa: CASRSPSTDTQYF

j_gene: TRBJ2-5
d_gene: TRBD2
v_gene: TRBV28
CDR3nt: TGTGCCAGCAGCCCCGGGACTAGGGGGCAAGAGACCCAGTACTTC
CDR3aa: CASSPGTRGQETQYF

j_gene: TRBJ2-4
d_gene: TRBD1
v_gene: TRBV5-1
CDR3nt: TGCGCCAGCAGCTTGAGCACAGGGGGCAGGAACATTCAGTACTTC
CDR3aa: CASSLSTGGRNIQYF

j_gene: TRBJ2-2
d_gene: TRBD1
v_gene: TRBV10-3
CDR3nt: TGTGCCATCAGCTGGGATTCAGGGGGCGGGACCGGGGAGCTGTTTTTT
CDR3aa: CAISWDSGGGTGELFF

j_gene: TRBJ1-2
d_gene: TRBD1
v_gene: TRBV5-1
CDR3nt: TGCGCCAGCAGCTCCGCAGGGGGCGCAGATGGCTACACCTTC
CDR3aa: CASSSAGGADGYTF

j_gene: TRBJ1-5
d_gene: TRBD1
v_gene: TRBV19
CDR3nt: TGTGCCAGTAGTAGGGACAGGGAAGAACAGCCCCAGCATTTT
CDR3aa: CASSRDREEQPQHF

j_gene: TRBJ1-1
d_gene: TRBD1
v_gene: TRBV5-6
CDR3nt: TGTGCCAGCAGCTTGTTAGGGACAGGGGGCACTGAAGCTTTCTTT
CDR3aa: CASSLLGTGGTEAFF

j_gene: TRBJ2-5
d_gene: TRBD2
v_gene: TRBV5-4
CDR3nt: TGTGCCAGCAGCTTAGGACTAGCCCTAAGCGGGGAGACCCAGTACTTC
CDR3aa: CASSLGLALSGETQYF

j_gene: TRBJ2-7
d_gene: TRBD2
v_gene: TRBV7-2
CDR3nt: TGTGCCAGCAGCCCTCGGGGGGATACCTACGAGCAGTACTTC
CDR3aa: CASSPRGDTYEQYF

j_gene: TRBJ1-2
d_gene: NA
v_gene: TRBV6-1
CDR3nt: TGTGCCAGCACTCCTGGGACTGACCCCTATGGCTACACCTTC
CDR3aa: CASTPGTDPYGYTF

j_gene: TRBJ2-5
d_gene: TRBD2
v_gene: TRBV19
CDR3nt: TGTGCCAGTAGTCGGGCGGGGGGGTTCCAAGAGACCCAGTACTTC
CDR3aa: CASSRAGGFQETQYF

j_gene: TRBJ2-5
d_gene: TRBD2
v_gene: TRBV5-1
CDR3nt: TGCGCCAGCAAGGTAGCGGGAGGCTCGGGGGAGACCCAGTACTTC
CDR3aa: CASKVAGGSGETQYF

j_gene: TRBJ1-5
d_gene: NA
v_gene: TRBV29-1
CDR3nt: TGCAGCGTGGCACAGGCTAATAGCAATCAGCCCCAGCATTTT
CDR3aa: CSVAQANSNQPQHF

j_gene: TRBJ1-1
d_gene: TRBD1
v_gene: TRBV9
CDR3nt: TGTGCCAGCAGCGTAGGTAAGGGGGCGCCGAACACTGAAGCTTTCTTT
CDR3aa: CASSVGKGAPNTEAFF

j_gene: TRBJ2-7
d_gene: NA
v_gene: TRBV6-1
CDR3nt: TGTGCCTCAGGCCGCGGGCCACAGGGCAACGAGCAGTACTTC
CDR3aa: CASGRGPQGNEQYF

j_gene: TRBJ2-7
d_gene: TRBD2
v_gene: TRBV11-2
CDR3nt: TGTGCCAGCAGGGCCACTAGCGGGATAATTTACGAGCAGTACTTC
CDR3aa: CASRATSGIIYEQYF

j_gene: TRBJ1-1
d_gene: NA
v_gene: TRBV14
CDR3nt: TGTGCCAGCAGCCAGGGAGATATGAACACTGAAGCTTTCTTT
CDR3aa: CASSQGDMNTEAFF

j_gene: TRBJ1-2
d_gene: NA
v_gene: TRBV27
CDR3nt: TGTGCCAGCACCATAAGGAGGGGCTACACCTTC
CDR3aa: CASTIRRGYTF

j_gene: TRBJ2-5
d_gene: TRBD1
v_gene: TRBV29-1
CDR3nt: TGCAGCGCCAGGGACAGGGTGAAGGAGACCCAGTACTTC
CDR3aa: CSARDRVKETQYF

j_gene: TRBJ1-6
d_gene: TRBD1
v_gene: TRBV5-1
CDR3nt: TGCGCCAGCAGCTTGGATGACAGGGGAGGCTCACCCCTCCACTTT
CDR3aa: CASSLDDRGGSPLHF

j_gene: TRBJ2-7
d_gene: TRBD2
v_gene: TRBV27
CDR3nt: TGTGCCAGCAGTTGGGCGGGGGGACCCGGAAACTTCTACGAGCAGTACTTC
CDR3aa: CASSWAGGPGNFYEQYF

j_gene: TRBJ1-2
d_gene: NA
v_gene: TRBV5-6
CDR3nt: TGTGCCAGCAGCTTAAGGGGAGGGGTAAGGTATGGCTACACCTTC
CDR3aa: CASSLRGGVRYGYTF

j_gene: TRBJ2-3
d_gene: NA
v_gene: TRBV5-1
CDR3nt: TGCGCCAGCAGCTTCCGGGACACAGATACGCAGTATTTT
CDR3aa: CASSFRDTDTQYF

j_gene: TRBJ2-5
d_gene: NA
v_gene: TRBV18
CDR3nt: TGTGCCAGCTCACCACCACAGAGAGAGACCCAGTACTTC
CDR3aa: CASSPPQRETQYF

j_gene: TRBJ2-7
d_gene: TRBD2
v_gene: TRBV27
CDR3nt: TGTGCCAGCAGTTTAGTTAGCGGGAGCTCCTACGAGCAGTACTTC
CDR3aa: CASSLVSGSSYEQYF

j_gene: TRBJ1-2
d_gene: NA
v_gene: TRBV4-1
CDR3nt: TGCGCCAGCAGCCAAGGGAGGCTTCGTGGGTGGTATGGCTACACCTTC
CDR3aa: CASSQGRLRGWYGYTF

j_gene: TRBJ1-5
d_gene: NA
v_gene: TRBV6-1
CDR3nt: TGTGCCAGCAGTGAATTAGGGGACAATCAGCCCCAGCATTTT
CDR3aa: CASSELGDNQPQHF

j_gene: TRBJ2-2
d_gene: TRBD2
v_gene: TRBV5-4
CDR3nt: TGTGCCTCCTCCGGAGGTGGGAGGGACCCCGGGGAGCTGTTTTTT
CDR3aa: CASSGGGRDPGELFF

j_gene: TRBJ2-1
d_gene: NA
v_gene: TRBV5-1
CDR3nt: TGCGCCAGCAGCTTGGTCGGGGGGCAGGAAAATGAGCAGTTCTTC
CDR3aa: CASSLVGGQENEQFF

j_gene: TRBJ1-4
d_gene: NA
v_gene: TRBV4-1
CDR3nt: TGCGCCAGCAGCCTAAGGACAGAAGGTAAAGAAAAACTGTTTTTT
CDR3aa: CASSLRTEGKEKLFF

j_gene: TRBJ2-5
d_gene: NA
v_gene: TRBV7-2
CDR3nt: TGTGCCAGCAGCTTAGCCCGGCGGCACCAAGAGACCCAGTACTTC
CDR3aa: CASSLARRHQETQYF

j_gene: TRBJ1-6
d_gene: NA
v_gene: TRBV2
CDR3nt: TGTGCCGGACTACATAGGGATAATTCACCCCTCCACTTT
CDR3aa: CAGLHRDNSPLHF

j_gene: TRBJ1-2
d_gene: NA
v_gene: TRBV5-4
CDR3nt: TGTGCCAGCACCCGGGTGGGAGCTAACTATGGCTACACCTTC
CDR3aa: CASTRVGANYGYTF